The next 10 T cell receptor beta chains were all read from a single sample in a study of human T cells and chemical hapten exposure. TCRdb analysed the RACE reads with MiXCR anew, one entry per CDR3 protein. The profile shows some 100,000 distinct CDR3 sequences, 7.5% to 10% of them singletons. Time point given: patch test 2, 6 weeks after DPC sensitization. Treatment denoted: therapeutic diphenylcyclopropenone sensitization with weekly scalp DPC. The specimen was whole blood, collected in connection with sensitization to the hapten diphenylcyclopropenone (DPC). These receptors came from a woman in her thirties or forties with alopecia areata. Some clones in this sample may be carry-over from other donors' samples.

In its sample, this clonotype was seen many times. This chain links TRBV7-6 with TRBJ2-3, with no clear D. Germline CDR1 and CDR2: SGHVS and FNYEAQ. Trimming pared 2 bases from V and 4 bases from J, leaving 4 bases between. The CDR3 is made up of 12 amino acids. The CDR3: CASSLLPDTQYF. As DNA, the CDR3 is TGTGCCAGCAGCTTACTTCCAGATACGCAGTATTTT.

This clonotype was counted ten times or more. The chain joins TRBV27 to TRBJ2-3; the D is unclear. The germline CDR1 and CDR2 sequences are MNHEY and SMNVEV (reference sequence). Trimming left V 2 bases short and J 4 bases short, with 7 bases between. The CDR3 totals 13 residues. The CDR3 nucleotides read TGTGCCAGCAGTTTAAGTGTAGCAGATACGCAGTATTTT. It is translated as CASSLSVADTQYF.

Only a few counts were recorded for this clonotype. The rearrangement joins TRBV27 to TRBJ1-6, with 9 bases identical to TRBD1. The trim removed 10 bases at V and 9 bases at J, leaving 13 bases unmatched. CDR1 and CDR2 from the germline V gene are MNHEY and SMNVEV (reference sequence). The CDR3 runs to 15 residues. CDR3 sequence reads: CATRGGTGRISPLHF. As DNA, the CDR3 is TGTGCCACCAGAGGGGGGACAGGGAGGATTTCACCCCTCCACTTT.

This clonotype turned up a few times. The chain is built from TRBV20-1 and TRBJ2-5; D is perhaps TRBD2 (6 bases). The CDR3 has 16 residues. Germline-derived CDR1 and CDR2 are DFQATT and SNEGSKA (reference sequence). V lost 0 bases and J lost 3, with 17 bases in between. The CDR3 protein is CSARDDRRGREETQYF. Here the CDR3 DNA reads TGCAGTGCTAGAGACGATAGGAGGGGACGGGAAGAGACCCAGTACTTC.

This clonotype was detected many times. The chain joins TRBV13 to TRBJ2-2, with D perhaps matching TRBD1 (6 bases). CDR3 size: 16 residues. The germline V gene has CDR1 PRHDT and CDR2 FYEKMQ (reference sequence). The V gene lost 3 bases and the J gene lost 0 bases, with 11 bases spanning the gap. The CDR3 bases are TGTGCCAGCAGCTTGGGGGCCCATTCGAACACCGGGGAGCTGTTTTTT. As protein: CASSLGAHSNTGELFF.

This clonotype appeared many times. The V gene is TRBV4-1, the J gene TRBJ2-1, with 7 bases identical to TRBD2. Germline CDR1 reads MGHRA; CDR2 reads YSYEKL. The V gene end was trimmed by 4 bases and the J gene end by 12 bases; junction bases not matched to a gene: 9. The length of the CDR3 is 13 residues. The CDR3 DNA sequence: TGCGCCAGCAGCCCCCGGGAGGTGGGAGGGCAGTTCTTC. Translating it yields CASSPREVGGQFF.

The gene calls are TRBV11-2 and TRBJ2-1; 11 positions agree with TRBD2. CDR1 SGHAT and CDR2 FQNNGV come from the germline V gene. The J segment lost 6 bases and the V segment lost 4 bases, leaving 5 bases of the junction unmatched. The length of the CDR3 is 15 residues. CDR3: CASSSIAGGVNEQFF. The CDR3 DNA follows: TGTGCCAGCAGCTCTATAGCGGGAGGGGTCAATGAGCAGTTCTTC.

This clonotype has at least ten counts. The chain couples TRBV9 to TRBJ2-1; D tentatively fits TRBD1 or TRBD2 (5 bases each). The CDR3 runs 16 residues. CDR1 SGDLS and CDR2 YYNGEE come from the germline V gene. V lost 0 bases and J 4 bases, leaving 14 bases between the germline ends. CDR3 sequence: CASSVVGRDPYNEQFF. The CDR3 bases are TGTGCCAGCAGCGTAGTGGGCAGGGACCCTTACAATGAGCAGTTCTTC. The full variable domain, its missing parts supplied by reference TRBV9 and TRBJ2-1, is DSGVTQTPKHLITATGQRVTLRCSPRSGDLSVYWYQQSLDQGLQFLIQYYNGEERAKGNILERFSAQQFPDLHSELNLSSLELGDSALYFCASSVVGRDPYNEQFFGPGTRLTVL.

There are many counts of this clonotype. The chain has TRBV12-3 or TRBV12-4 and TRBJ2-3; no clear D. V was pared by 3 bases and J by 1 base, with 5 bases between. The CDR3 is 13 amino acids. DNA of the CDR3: TGTGCCAGCAGTTTTCGGGGCACAGATACGCAGTATTTT. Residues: CASSFRGTDTQYF.

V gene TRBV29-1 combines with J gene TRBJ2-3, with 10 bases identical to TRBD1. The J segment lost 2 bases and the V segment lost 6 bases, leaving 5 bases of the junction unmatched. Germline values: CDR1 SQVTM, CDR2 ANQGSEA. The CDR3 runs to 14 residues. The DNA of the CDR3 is TGCAGCGTGGCCGGGACAGGGGCCACAGATACGCAGTATTTT. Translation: CSVAGTGATDTQYF.